This T cell receptor beta chain was retrieved from a study of blood T cell repertoires in COVID-19. Participants reported their clinical history, and cohort assignment relied on those reports. Trimming removed 4 bases from V and 0 bases from J; junction bases left unmatched: 15. This CDR3 spans 19 amino acids. The germline V gene encodes CDR1 SGHRS and CDR2 YFSETQ. Measured with immunoSEQ multiplex PCR; TCRdb has only the in-frame clones, and not every one. The sample shows around 300,000 clones, approximately 88% of them seen only once. The sequence derives from a woman aged 25 to 39 who had recovered from COVID-19. The sequencing input was PBMCs or T cells enriched from blood (not recorded which). The chain is built from TRBV5-1 and TRBJ2-1; 8 bases match TRBD2. Written as DNA, the CDR3 is TGCGCCAGCAGCCATCGAGCTGGGCGGGGGGCCTTCTCCTACAATGAGCAGTTCTTC. This codes for CASSHRAGRGAFSYNEQFF. The whole variable domain, remainder taken from reference TRBV5-1 and TRBJ2-1, is KAGVTQTPRYLIKTRGQQVTLSCSPISGHRSVSWYQQTPGQGLQFLFEYFSETQRNKGNFPGRFSGRQFSNSRSEMNVSTLELGDSALYLCASSHRAGRGAFSYNEQFFGPGTRLTVL.